These 24 T cell receptor beta chains originate from one sample sequenced in a study of blood T cell repertoires in COVID-19. Clones were read by immunoSEQ multiplex PCR, and TCRdb kept only the in-frame ones, dropping some. The sample has about 490,000 clones, 80% to 90% seen once; the top ten hold under 4%. The specimen was peripheral blood. The receptor set was obtained from a human donor in a cohort sampled during active COVID-19.

The chain combines TRBV11-2 with TRBJ1-2; D unresolved. The CDR3 is made up of 12 amino acids. Trimming stripped 4 bases from V and 8 bases from J, with 11 bases between. The germline gives CDR1 SGHAT, CDR2 FQNNGV. The CDR3 coding sequence is TGTGCCAGCAGCTCAGCGGATCAGGGCTACACCTTC. It encodes CASSSADQGYTF.

The chain carries TRBV10-3 and TRBJ2-2; 10 bases are a match to TRBD2. Germline trimming cut 3 bases from V and 8 bases from J; bases unmatched to any gene: 12. Germline CDR1 reads ENHRY; CDR2 reads SYGVKD. CDR3 length: 17 amino acids. CDR3 nucleotide sequence: TGTGCCATCAGTGATCTAGGACTAGCGGAGTTGGAGGGGGAGCTGTTTTTT. Amino acid sequence: CAISDLGLAELEGELFF.

The chain recombines TRBV6-6 with TRBJ1-6; TRBD1 is a possible D gene (6 bases). V was cut by 0 bases and J by 8 bases, with 8 bases left in between. The CDR3 extends over 14 amino acids. From germline, CDR1 is MNHNY and CDR2 SVGAGI (reference sequence). CDR3 DNA sequence: TGTGCCAGCAGTTACTCGCCAGGGGATTCACCCCTCCACTTT. Its translation: CASSYSPGDSPLHF.

This clone was seen more than once but under ten times. The V call is TRBV9, the J call TRBJ1-1; 9 nucleotides match TRBD1. Germline V gene sequence: CDR1 SGDLS, CDR2 YYNGEE. The CDR3 extends over 14 amino acids. V lost 0 bases, J lost 9 bases, and 6 bases stayed unmatched. The CDR3 DNA reads as TGTGCCAGCAGCGTAGCGGGACAGGGAGGCCAAGCTTTCTTT. Translating gives CASSVAGQGGQAFF.

This clone appeared once. The V and J genes are TRBV19 and TRBJ1-1; TRBD1 aligns across 7 bases. CDR3 length equals 12 residues. Germline CDR1 and CDR2: LNHDA and SQIVND (reference sequence). Losses at the gene ends were 3 bases for V and 7 bases for J; bases not matched to a gene: 2. The CDR3 sequence: CASSIYRGEAFF. The DNA of the CDR3 is TGTGCCAGTAGTATCTACAGGGGTGAAGCTTTCTTT.

This chain links TRBV10-3 with TRBJ2-2; no clear D gene. The CDR3 is made up of 15 amino acids. Germline-derived CDR1 and CDR2 are ENHRY and SYGVKD. V lost 4 bases and J 7 bases, leaving 16 bases between the germline ends. CDR3 residues: CAISVIVLPGGELFF. In nucleotides, the CDR3 is TGTGCCATCAGTGTCATCGTACTGCCTGGCGGGGAGCTGTTTTTT.

This sequence joins TRBV7-3 and TRBJ2-5, with D possibly TRBD2 on 5 matching bases. The length of the CDR3 is 18 residues. V dropped 4 bases and J dropped 3 bases, with 24 bases sitting between them. Germline V lookup: CDR1 SGHTA, CDR2 FQGTGA. CDR3 sequence: CASSSDRFTPGYKETQYF. The CDR3 DNA follows: TGTGCCAGCAGCTCCGACCGATTTACACCGGGGTATAAAGAGACCCAGTACTTC.

The V and J genes are TRBV4-1 and TRBJ1-4, with D unclear. CDR3 length equals 14 residues. Germline V gene lookup returns CDR1 MGHRA and CDR2 YSYEKL. The germline V and J ends were trimmed by 0 bases and 6 bases, with 8 bases remaining between them. The DNA for the CDR3 is TGCGCCAGCAGCCAAGATTTCCTCGATGAAAAACTGTTTTTT. This sequence encodes CASSQDFLDEKLFF.

This clone was recorded only once. The chain couples TRBV7-9 to TRBJ2-7; D unresolved. The V end was cut by 5 bases, the J end by 2 bases, with 10 bases between. This CDR3 is 13 amino acids long. CDR1 and CDR2 (germline): SEHNR, FQNEAQ (reference sequence). The CDR3 DNA is TGTGCCAGCAGCCCTATCTCGGCCTACGAGCAGTACTTC. It encodes CASSPISAYEQYF. Together with reference TRBV7-9 and TRBJ2-7, the CDR3 gives the full variable domain: DTGVSQNPRHKITKRGQNVTFRCDPISEHNRLYWYRQTLGQGPEFLTYFQNEAQLEKSRLLSDRFSAERPKGSFSTLEIQRTEQGDSAMYLCASSPISAYEQYFGPGTRLTVT.

This clone was seen only a few times. The sample has other DNA sequences that encode this CDR3 too. The V and J genes are TRBV18 and TRBJ1-2, with TRBD1 matching 10 bases. CDR3 length: 13 residues. Unmatched junction bases numbered 3, after V lost 3 bases and J lost 8 bases. CDR1 is KGHSH, CDR2 LQKENI, per germline. CDR3 bases: TGTGCCAGCTCACCCGGGACAGGGGAAGGCTACACCTTC. Its translation is CASSPGTGEGYTF.

The chain has TRBV7-9 and TRBJ1-6; 8 bases align to TRBD1. In germline, CDR1 is SEHNR, CDR2 FQNEAQ (reference sequence). V shed 6 bases and J 10 bases; nucleotides not matched to a gene: 11. The CDR3 covers 15 residues. DNA for the CDR3: TGTGCCAGCAGACCTCGACAGGGGTTGGACTCACCCCTCCACTTT. This codes for CASRPRQGLDSPLHF.

This clone was detected only a few times. V is TRBV2 and J is TRBJ1-5; the D gene is possibly TRBD1 (5 bases). The V end lost 7 bases, the J end lost 7 bases, and 17 bases lay between the germline ends. Germline V gives CDR1 SNHLY, CDR2 FYNNEI. The CDR3 is made up of 14 amino acids. DNA for the CDR3: TGTGCCAGCACCCTCGACAGATTATCCCAGCCCCAGCATTTT. Translated, it gives CASTLDRLSQPQHF.

The table lists this clone with a few counts. The CDR3, as DNA: TGCAGCGTTGAAGATCGGAGGGGGGGCAAAGAGACCCAGTACTTC. This encodes CSVEDRRGGKETQYF. The rearrangement uses TRBV29-1 and TRBJ2-5; tentatively, D is TRBD2 (7 bases). The CDR3 has 15 amino acids. Germline V gene sequence: CDR1 SQVTM, CDR2 ANQGSEA. Trimming removed 0 bases at V and 3 bases at J, with 14 bases between.

The chain uses TRBV7-2 and TRBJ2-7; TRBD2 might be the D (6 bases). The V and J ends lost 3 bases and 4 bases respectively, with 10 bases between them. This CDR3 has 13 amino acids. Germline V CDR1 and CDR2: SGHTA, FQGNSA. As DNA, the CDR3 is TGTGCCAGCAGCTTGACTAGTATATACGAGCAGTACTTC. Translated: CASSLTSIYEQYF.

The rearrangement links TRBV7-2 to TRBJ1-2, with D possibly matching TRBD1 (5 bases). CDR1 is SGHTA, CDR2 FQGNSA, per germline. This CDR3 contains 14 residues. V was cut by 3 bases and J by 4 bases, with 12 bases left in between. CDR3 loop: CASSLQGGGYGYTF. Written as DNA, the CDR3 is TGTGCCAGCAGCTTGCAGGGTGGTGGCTATGGCTACACCTTC. Looking up the rest from reference TRBV7-2 and TRBJ1-2 gives the full variable domain: GAGVSQSPSNKVTEKGKDVELRCDPISGHTALYWYRQSLGQGLEFLIYFQGNSAPDKSGLPSDRFSAERTGGSVSTLTIQRTQQEDSAVYLCASSLQGGGYGYTFGSGTRLTVV.

This sequence joins TRBV27 and TRBJ2-4, with 8 bases fitting TRBD1. The CDR3 totals 16 residues. The ends lost 6 bases at V and 0 bases at J; junction bases unmatched: 7. The germline V gene has CDR1 MNHEY and CDR2 SMNVEV (reference sequence). The CDR3 reads CASSPGQVVAKNIQYF. CDR3 sequence (DNA): TGTGCCAGCAGCCCGGGACAGGTCGTAGCCAAAAACATTCAGTACTTC.

This chain links TRBV5-4 with TRBJ1-2; 12 bases agree with TRBD1. Germline V lookup: CDR1 SGHNT, CDR2 YYREEE (reference sequence). The ends lost 3 bases at V and 6 bases at J; junction bases unmatched: 3. This CDR3 region has 14 residues. The CDR3 DNA is TGTGCCAGCAGCTCCGGGACAGGGGGCGATGGCTACACCTTC. Protein sequence: CASSSGTGGDGYTF.

The J gene is TRBJ1-2, the V gene TRBV3-1 (or the pseudogene TRBV3-2), with TRBD1 as a possible D gene (5 bases). Germline CDR1 reads LGHDT; CDR2 reads YNNKEL (reference sequence). V was pared by 0 bases and J by 4 bases, with 15 bases between. The CDR3 consists of 16 residues. The CDR3 region is CASSQERPGGFYGYTF. In nucleotides, the CDR3 is TGTGCCAGCAGCCAAGAGCGCCCCGGGGGGTTCTATGGCTACACCTTC.

The gene calls are TRBV19 and TRBJ2-7; possibly TRBD1 for D (6 bases). Germline values: CDR1 LNHDA, CDR2 SQIVND (reference sequence). V gave up 2 bases and J gave up 6 bases, with 14 bases separating them. The CDR3 is 14 amino acids. The CDR3 is CASSIPGQKSEQYF. The CDR3 nucleotides are TGTGCCAGTAGTATACCGGGACAAAAAAGCGAGCAGTACTTC.

The rearrangement joins TRBV20-1 to TRBJ1-6, with TRBD1 matching over 8 bases. The germline gives CDR1 DFQATT, CDR2 SNEGSKA (reference sequence). The V and J ends lost 3 bases and 9 bases, in that order; junction bases with no gene match: 7. This CDR3 comprises 14 residues. CDR3 region: CSASTGQEGSPLHF. As DNA, the CDR3 is TGCAGTGCTAGTACGGGACAGGAAGGTTCACCCCTCCACTTT.

The rearrangement links TRBV9 to TRBJ2-1; 11 bases map to TRBD2. This CDR3 comprises 15 residues. Germline values: CDR1 SGDLS, CDR2 YYNGEE. V was pared by 4 bases and J by 4 bases, with 4 bases of the junction left unmatched. The CDR3 DNA reads TGTGCCAGCAGCACAGGGACTAGCGGATACAATGAGCAGTTCTTC. Protein sequence: CASSTGTSGYNEQFF.

The chain couples TRBV6-5 to TRBJ2-7, with D possibly being TRBD2 (6 bases). Germline CDR1 and CDR2: MNHEY and SVGAGI. CDR3 length: 14 residues. The V and J ends lost 0 bases and 4 bases respectively, with 10 bases between them. CDR3 in amino acids: CASSYSSGVYEQYF. In DNA, the CDR3 is TGTGCCAGCAGTTACTCGTCGGGAGTATACGAGCAGTACTTC.

The rearrangement links TRBV6-5 to TRBJ2-1, with D tentatively TRBD1 (6 bases). The CDR3 length is 14 residues. CDR1 and CDR2 from the germline V gene are MNHEY and SVGAGI. V lost 9 bases and J lost 3, with 15 bases in between. The CDR3 region is CASETGTSYNEQFF. The CDR3 coding sequence is TGTGCCAGTGAAACCGGGACAAGCTACAATGAGCAGTTCTTC.

The gene calls are TRBV10-3 and TRBJ2-2, with 13 positions matching TRBD2. The CDR3 sequence is 17 residues long. J was trimmed by 6 bases and V by 3 bases; bases with no gene match: 7. The V gene's germline CDR1 is ENHRY and CDR2 SYGVKD. In DNA, the CDR3 is TGTGCCATCAGTGAAGAACTAGCGGGAGGGCTCCCCGGGGAGCTGTTTTTT. Its translation: CAISEELAGGLPGELFF.